This T cell receptor beta chain comes out of a study of blood T cell repertoires in COVID-19. In the authors' workflow: Reference gene primer amplification gave estimated nucleated cell counts. The table came from immunoSEQ multiplex PCR; TCRdb's copy has only in-frame clones and leaves some out. The V and J calls and clone size come from that table; D and trimming were worked out from the DNA. The sample lists about 190,000 clones, roughly 80% seen once, with about 3.5% in the top ten. The receptor was isolated from a woman aged 25 to 39 who had recovered from COVID-19. Material: PBMCs or T cells enriched from blood (not recorded which).

The CDR3 region has the DNA TGTGCCAGTACCCCCGCCGCGGGGGCGGCGAACACCGGGGAGCTGTTTTTT. Encoded protein: CASTPAAGAANTGELFF. The chain couples TRBV19 to TRBJ2-2; the D gene is possibly TRBD2 (7 bases). Per the germline V gene, CDR1 is LNHDA and CDR2 is SQIVND (reference sequence). The germline V and J ends were trimmed by 7 bases and 0 bases, with 18 bases remaining between them. The CDR3 has 17 residues.